The source of this T cell receptor beta chain is a study of CD8+CD57+ T cells in acquired aplastic anemia (dated by TCRdb to between 2018 and 2020). For context, the study as a whole: Extracted DNA from sorted CD4+ and CD8+ cells averaged around 3.5 ug, ranging from roughly 0.17 to 30 ug. For healthy donor samples, the average read count was around 9.8 million for CD4+ cells and approximately 12 million for CD8+ cells. Broader findings and caveats from the paper: Roughly 29 CD8+ CDR3 sequences were found to be shared between patients and controls, but these sequences appeared to be highly expressed in patients and within the immunodominant clones of the patients. CD8+ Simpson's diversity did not differ significantly between patients and healthy controls (P=0.060).

For this clonotype: Its binding antigen is unknown. Per-nucleotide qualities are absent, and no much larger clonotype sits a single base away.

Genomic DNA served as template for TCR beta VDJ combination and CDR3 sequence profiling. An Illumina HiSeq 2000 was used for TCR repertoire sequencing. In the paper's pipeline: TRBV/TRBJ rearrangement plots, CDR3 size and DJ length profiles, and Simpson's diversity index were used to assess repertoires. Whichever DNA sequence was most abundant in the deep sequencing data was defined as the immunodominant clone. CDR3 amino acid sequences were screened for sharing across subjects and compared with published repertoires and the VDJdb database. TCRdb cleaned the public reads at Q25 with fastp, built clones with MiXCR and kept in-frame beta chains. Duplicate CDR3 protein sequences are folded into a single record with the most common DNA and genes. TCRdb, not the authors, supplied the V and J calls. The sample table contains roughly 86,000 distinct CDR3 sequences; only one count was recorded for approximately 46% of them. The ten largest clones add up to 66% of the sample.

The study deep-sequenced TCR repertoires of sorted CD4+ and CD8+ blood T cells from severe aplastic anemia patients and healthy subjects. Ficoll-Paque density gradient centrifugation was used to isolate peripheral blood mononuclear cells. Before DNA extraction, CD4+ and CD8+ T cells were sorted with FACS or magnetic beads. The sequenced sample was sorted CD4+, CD8+, or CD8+CD57+ T cells (not recorded which) from PBMCs. The TCR sequence derives from a human donor in good health, serving as a control.

The DNA sequence is TGCAGCGCTTTGACAGGGAACTATGGCTACACCTTC. The translation is CSALTGNYGYTF. Recombination linked TRBV29-1 to TRBJ1-2, with 7 junctional bases fitting TRBD1. Trimming accounts for 7 bases at V and 2 bases at J, while the number of junction bases matched to no gene is 4. Reading the germline V gene gives CDR1 SQVTM and CDR2 ANQGSEA. Spanning cysteine to phenylalanine, the CDR3 consists of 12 amino acids. Here the CDR3 DNA is all that survives: 36 bases in frame from base 1.